This T cell receptor (beta chain) comes out of a study of CD8 T cells in ankylosing spondylitis. The TCR beta libraries were generated through quantitative 5'-RACE incorporating molecular barcodes. TCRdb analysed the 5' RACE reads with MiXCR anew, one entry per CDR3 protein. The sample lists a few hundred thousand distinct CDR3 sequences, around 20% occurring once. Whole-study findings and limits: Within matched ankylosing spondylitis synovial fluid, disease-linked clones were reportedly significantly enriched. Past research had described some motif variants in reactive arthritis synovial fluid and blood. Ankylosing spondylitis blood seemed to carry a telltale TCR beta motif made of fewer than 10 highly homologous variants.

This CDR3 is 16 amino acids long. The germline V gene encodes CDR1 SGHRS and CDR2 YFSETQ. Trimming left V 4 bases short and J 0 bases short, with 14 bases between. Details on this clonotype: Antigen: not known.

V usage is TRBV5-1 and J usage is TRBJ2-4, with a tentative D call TRBD2 (6 bases). This receptor was taken from a male donor with ankylosing spondylitis. The sequenced sample was blood, either unsorted or a sorted T cell fraction (not recorded which). CDR3 DNA sequence: TGCGCCAGCAGCCCCCGGGGGACCATAGCCAAAAACATTCAGTACTTC. Residues: CASSPRGTIAKNIQYF.